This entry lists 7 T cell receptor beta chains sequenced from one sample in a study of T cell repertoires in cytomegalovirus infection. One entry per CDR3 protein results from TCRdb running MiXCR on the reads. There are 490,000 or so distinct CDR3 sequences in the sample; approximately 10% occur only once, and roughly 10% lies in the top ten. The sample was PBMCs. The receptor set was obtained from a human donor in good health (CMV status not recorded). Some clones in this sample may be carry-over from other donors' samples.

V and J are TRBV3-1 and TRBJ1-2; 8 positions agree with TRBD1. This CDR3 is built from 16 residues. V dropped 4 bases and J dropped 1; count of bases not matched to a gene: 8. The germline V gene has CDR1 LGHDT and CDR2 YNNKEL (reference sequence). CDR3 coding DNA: TGTGCCAGCAGCCCCTCCCCGGGACAGGTTAACTATGGCTACACCTTC. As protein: CASSPSPGQVNYGYTF.

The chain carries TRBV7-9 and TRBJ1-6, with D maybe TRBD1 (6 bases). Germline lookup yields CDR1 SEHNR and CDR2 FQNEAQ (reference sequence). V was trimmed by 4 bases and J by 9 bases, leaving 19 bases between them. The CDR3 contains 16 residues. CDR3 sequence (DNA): TGTGCCAGCAGCTCCTACAGGGATCAAATTATTTCACCCCTCCACTTT. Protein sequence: CASSSYRDQIISPLHF.

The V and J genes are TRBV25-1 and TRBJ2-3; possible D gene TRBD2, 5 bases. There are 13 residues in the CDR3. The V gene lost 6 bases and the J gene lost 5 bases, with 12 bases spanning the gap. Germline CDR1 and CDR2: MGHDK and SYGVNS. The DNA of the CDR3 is TGTGCCAGCAGCGTCGGACTGCTAGATACGCAGTATTTT. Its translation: CASSVGLLDTQYF.

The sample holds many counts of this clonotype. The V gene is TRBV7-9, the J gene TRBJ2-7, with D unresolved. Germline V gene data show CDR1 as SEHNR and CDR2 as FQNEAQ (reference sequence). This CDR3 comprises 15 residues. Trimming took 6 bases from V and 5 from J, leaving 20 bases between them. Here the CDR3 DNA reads TGTGCCAGCAGGAAAACCGACGGAATGAGAAACGAGCAGTACTTC. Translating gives CASRKTDGMRNEQYF.

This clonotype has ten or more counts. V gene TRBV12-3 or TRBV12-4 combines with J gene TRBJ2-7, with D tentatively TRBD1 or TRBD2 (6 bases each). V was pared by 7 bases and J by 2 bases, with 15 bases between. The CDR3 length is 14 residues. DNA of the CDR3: TGTGCCAGCAAAGAGGGTGGGGGGCCCTACGAGCAGTACTTC. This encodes CASKEGGGPYEQYF.

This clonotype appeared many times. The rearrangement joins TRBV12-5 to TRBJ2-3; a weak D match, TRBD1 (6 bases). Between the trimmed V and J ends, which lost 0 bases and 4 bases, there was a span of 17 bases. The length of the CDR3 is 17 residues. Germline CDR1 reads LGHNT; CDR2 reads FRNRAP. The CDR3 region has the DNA TGTGCTAGTGGTTTGGTCCTAAGTTCCCACAGGGCAGATACGCAGTATTTT. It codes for CASGLVLSSHRADTQYF.

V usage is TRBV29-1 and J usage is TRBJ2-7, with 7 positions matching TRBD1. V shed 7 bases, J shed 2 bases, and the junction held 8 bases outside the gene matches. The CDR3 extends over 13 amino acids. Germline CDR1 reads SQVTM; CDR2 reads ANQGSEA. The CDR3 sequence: CSARDSLTYEQYF. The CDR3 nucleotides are TGCAGCGCCCGGGACAGCCTAACCTACGAGCAGTACTTC.